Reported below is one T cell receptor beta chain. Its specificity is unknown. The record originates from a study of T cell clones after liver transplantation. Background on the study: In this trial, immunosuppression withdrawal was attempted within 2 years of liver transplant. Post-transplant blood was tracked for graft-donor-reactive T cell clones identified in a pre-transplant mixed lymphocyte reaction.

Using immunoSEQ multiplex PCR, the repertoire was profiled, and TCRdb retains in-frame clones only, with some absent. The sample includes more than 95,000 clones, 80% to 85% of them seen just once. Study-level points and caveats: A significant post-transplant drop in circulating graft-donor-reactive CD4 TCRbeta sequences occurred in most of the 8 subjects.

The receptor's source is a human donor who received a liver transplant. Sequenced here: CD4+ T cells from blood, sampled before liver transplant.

The CDR3 DNA sequence: TGTGCCAGCAGACCTTCCCCACTAGCGGGGAGTTACGAGCAGTACTTC. This sequence encodes CASRPSPLAGSYEQYF. The chain employs TRBV7-2 and TRBJ2-7, with 10 nucleotides matching TRBD2. The CDR3 sequence is 16 residues long. The V and J ends lost 6 bases and 4 bases, in that order; junction bases with no gene match: 12. Per germline, CDR1 SGHTA and CDR2 FQGNSA.